The clone carrying this TCR beta chain has only a few counts. This entry is derived from a study of regulatory T cells in long-lasting Graves disease. CDR3-region Arm-PCR and iRepertoire HTBI primers produced the TCR beta libraries. Authors' processing steps: The samples yielded 62 TRBV and around 14 TRBJ segments. TCRdb recomputed calls from the multiplex PCR reads with MiXCR, one row per CDR3 protein. TCRdb, not the original authors, processed these V and J calls. Of 410,000 or so distinct CDR3 sequences in the sample, just under 15% were seen once. The CDR3 has 17 amino acids. The germline CDR1 and CDR2 sequences are KGHDR and SFDVKD. With 2 bases removed from V and 5 bases from J, the gap between germline ends came to 18 bases. Indicated time point: newly diagnosed GD, antithyroid drugs for less than 3 months. PBMCs were the source of the RNA used for TCR sequencing. These sequences were also reported in another study, on T cells in Graves' hyperthyroidism and ophthalmopathy. This second report adds: Most expanded thyroid clonotypes above 0.001 recurred in blood.

The chain couples TRBV24-1 to TRBJ1-5, with TRBD1 as a possible D gene (6 bases). The starting material was peripheral blood mononuclear cells (PBMCs), obtained at new diagnosis, from a patient treated with antithyroid drugs. This clonotype was obtained from a woman aged 25-40 years with Graves disease. The CDR3 DNA reads as TGTGCCACCAGTGATTCCAGGATGGGACACCTACATCAGCCCCAGCATTTT. Residues: CATSDSRMGHLHQPQHF.